This T cell receptor (beta chain) was documented in a study of cytomegalovirus exposure and HLA in healthy donors. Study background: Unique TCRs from HLA-typed donors, 75 million to 100 million of them, were held in an early data release. The Caucasian-associated ancestry cluster contained approximately 81% of the approximately 430 genotyped donors.

V gave up 6 bases and J gave up 3 bases, with 28 bases separating them. The germline gives CDR1 SGHRS, CDR2 YFSETQ. The CDR3 totals 18 residues. Study-level points and caveats: Segments of the TCR beta V type were, in most cases, productive about 90% or about 30% of the time in an earlier analysis. Diagnosis of cytomegalovirus status made by the classifier reportedly showed high specificity and sensitivity.

This PCR relied on a set of 60 Vbeta primers and 13 Jbeta primers. Using immunoSEQ multiplex PCR, the repertoire was profiled, and TCRdb retains in-frame clones only, with some absent. The table shows 100,000 to 150,000 clones, with around 81% occurring only once. To note about this clone: Its specificity is not known.

The sequence was collected from a woman between 50 and 59 years old in good health and CMV-seronegative. Specimen: PBMCs. The chain uses TRBV5-1 and TRBJ2-7, with a weak D call TRBD2 (7 bases). In nucleotides, the CDR3 is TGCGCCAGCAAGGAGGGGGGTCTCGTGGGTCTAGCGGACTACGAGCAGTACTTC. It specifies CASKEGGLVGLADYEQYF.